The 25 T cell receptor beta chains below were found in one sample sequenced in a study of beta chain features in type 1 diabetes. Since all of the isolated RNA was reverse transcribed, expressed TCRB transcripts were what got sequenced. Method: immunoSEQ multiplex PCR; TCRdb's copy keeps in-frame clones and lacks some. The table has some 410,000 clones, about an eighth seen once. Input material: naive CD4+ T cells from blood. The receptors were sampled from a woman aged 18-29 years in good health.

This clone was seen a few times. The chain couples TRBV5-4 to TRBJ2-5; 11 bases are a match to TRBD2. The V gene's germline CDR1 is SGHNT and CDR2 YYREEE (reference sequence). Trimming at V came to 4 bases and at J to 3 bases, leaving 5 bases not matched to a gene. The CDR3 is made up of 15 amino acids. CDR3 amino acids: CASSPRLAGKETQYF. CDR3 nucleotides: TGTGCCAGCAGCCCGCGACTAGCGGGGAAAGAGACCCAGTACTTC.

In DNA form, the CDR3 reads TGCGCCAGCAGCCGGTCGGGGATCAGCCAAGAGACCCAGTACTTC. Protein: CASSRSGISQETQYF. The chain links TRBV4-1 to TRBJ2-5; TRBD2 might be the D (5 bases). CDR1 is MGHRA, CDR2 YSYEKL, per germline. This CDR3 spans 15 amino acids. V shed 4 bases and J shed 1 base, with 13 bases lying between them.

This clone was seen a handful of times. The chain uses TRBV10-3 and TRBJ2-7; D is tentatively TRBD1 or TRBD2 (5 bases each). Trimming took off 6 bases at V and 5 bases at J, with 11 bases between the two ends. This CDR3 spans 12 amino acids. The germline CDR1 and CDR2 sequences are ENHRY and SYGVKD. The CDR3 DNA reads TGTGCCATCAGGGGGGAAGCCCACGAGCAGTACGTC. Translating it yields CAIRGEAHEQYV.

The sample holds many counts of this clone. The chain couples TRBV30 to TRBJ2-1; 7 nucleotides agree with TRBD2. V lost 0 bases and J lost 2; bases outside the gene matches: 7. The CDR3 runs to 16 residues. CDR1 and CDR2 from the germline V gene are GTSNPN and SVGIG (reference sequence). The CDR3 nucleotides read TGTGCCTGGAGTGTCAGCGCGAGCGGGACCTACAATGAGCAGTTCTTC. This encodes CAWSVSASGTYNEQFF.

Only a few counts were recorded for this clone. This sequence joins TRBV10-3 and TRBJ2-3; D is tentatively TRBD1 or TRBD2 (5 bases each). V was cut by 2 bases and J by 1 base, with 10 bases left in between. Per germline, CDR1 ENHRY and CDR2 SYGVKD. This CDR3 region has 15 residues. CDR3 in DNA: TGTGCCATCAGTGAGGGACGAGGGGGCACAGATACGCAGTATTTT. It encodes CAISEGRGGTDTQYF.

The CDR3 DNA sequence: TGTGCCAGCAGCTCGGCGGTTAGCGGGAGGGCAGCGGGGGAGTATTTT. Its translation is CASSSAVSGRAAGEYF. The genes are TRBV5-4 and TRBJ2-3, with 11 bases fitting TRBD2. The V and J ends lost 3 bases and 13 bases, in that order; junction bases with no gene match: 16. Looked up from germline, CDR1 is SGHNT and CDR2 is YYREEE (reference sequence). This CDR3 is built from 16 residues.

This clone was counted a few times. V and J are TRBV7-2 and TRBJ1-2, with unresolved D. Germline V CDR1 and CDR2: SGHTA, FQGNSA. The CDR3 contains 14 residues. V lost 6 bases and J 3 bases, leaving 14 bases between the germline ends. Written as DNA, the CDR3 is TGTGCCAGCAGTCAAGGCCCCTCCGACTATGGCTACACCTTC. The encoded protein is CASSQGPSDYGYTF. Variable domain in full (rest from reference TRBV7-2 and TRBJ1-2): GAGVSQSPSNKVTEKGKDVELRCDPISGHTALYWYRQSLGQGLEFLIYFQGNSAPDKSGLPSDRFSAERTGGSVSTLTIQRTQQEDSAVYLCASSQGPSDYGYTFGSGTRLTVV.

CDR3 DNA sequence: TGTGCCAGCAGCCAAGAGGAGGTTCTCCACTTT. This gives the protein CASSQEEVLHF. The chain employs TRBV4-2 and TRBJ1-6, with unresolved D. Germline V gene data show CDR1 as LGHNA and CDR2 as YNFKEQ. This CDR3 spans 11 amino acids. V was cut by 0 bases and J by 16 bases, with 7 bases left in between.

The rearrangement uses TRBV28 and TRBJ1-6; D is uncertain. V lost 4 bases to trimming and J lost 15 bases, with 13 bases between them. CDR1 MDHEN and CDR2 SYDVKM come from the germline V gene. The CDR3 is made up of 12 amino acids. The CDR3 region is CASSSTYRGLHF. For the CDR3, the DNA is TGTGCCAGCAGTTCGACCTACCGGGGCCTCCACTTT. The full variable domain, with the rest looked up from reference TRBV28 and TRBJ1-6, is DVKVTQSSRYLVKRTGEKVFLECVQDMDHENMFWYRQDPGLGLRLIYFSYDVKMKEKGDIPEGYSVSREKKERFSLILESASTNQTSMYLCASSSTYRGLHFGNGTRLTVT.

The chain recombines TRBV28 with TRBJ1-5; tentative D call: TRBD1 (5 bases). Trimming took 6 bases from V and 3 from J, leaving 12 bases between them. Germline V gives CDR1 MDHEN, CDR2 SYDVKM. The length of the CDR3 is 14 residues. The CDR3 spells CASRLGGVNQPQHF. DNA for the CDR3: TGTGCCAGCAGGCTGGGGGGGGTCAATCAGCCCCAGCATTTT. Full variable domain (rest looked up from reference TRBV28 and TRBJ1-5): DVKVTQSSRYLVKRTGEKVFLECVQDMDHENMFWYRQDPGLGLRLIYFSYDVKMKEKGDIPEGYSVSREKKERFSLILESASTNQTSMYLCASRLGGVNQPQHFGDGTRLSIL.

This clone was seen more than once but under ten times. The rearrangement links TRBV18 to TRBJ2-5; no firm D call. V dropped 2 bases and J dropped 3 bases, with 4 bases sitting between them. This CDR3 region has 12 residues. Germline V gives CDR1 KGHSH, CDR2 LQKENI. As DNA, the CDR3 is TGTGCCAGCTCACCAGTAGAAGAGACCCAGTACTTC. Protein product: CASSPVEETQYF.

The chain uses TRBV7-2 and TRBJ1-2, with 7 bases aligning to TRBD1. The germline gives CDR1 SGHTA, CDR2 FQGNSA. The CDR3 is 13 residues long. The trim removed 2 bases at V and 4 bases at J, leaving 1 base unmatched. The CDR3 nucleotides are TGTGCCAGCAGCTTACGGGACAGCTATGGCTACACCTTC. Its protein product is CASSLRDSYGYTF.

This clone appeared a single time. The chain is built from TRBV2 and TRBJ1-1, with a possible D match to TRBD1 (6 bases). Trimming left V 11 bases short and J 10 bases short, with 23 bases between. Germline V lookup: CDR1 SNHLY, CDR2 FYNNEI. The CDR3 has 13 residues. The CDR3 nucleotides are TGTGCCGGGAGAGTTCAGGGGACCAGGGGAGCTTTCTTT. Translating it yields CAGRVQGTRGAFF.

CDR3 in amino acids: CSVVSATNEKLFF. As DNA, the CDR3 is TGCAGCGTTGTTTCTGCAACTAATGAAAAACTGTTTTTT. The chain recombines TRBV29-1 with TRBJ1-4; D unclear. Between the trimmed V and J ends, which lost 4 bases and 0 bases, there was a span of 6 bases. CDR1 and CDR2 from the germline V gene are SQVTM and ANQGSEA. This CDR3 comprises 13 residues.

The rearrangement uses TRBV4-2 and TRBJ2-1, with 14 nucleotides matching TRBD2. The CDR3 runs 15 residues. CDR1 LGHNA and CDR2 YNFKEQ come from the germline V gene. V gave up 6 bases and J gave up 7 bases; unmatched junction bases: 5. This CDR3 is CASRAGTSGRNEQFF. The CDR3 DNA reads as TGTGCCAGCAGGGCCGGGACTAGCGGGAGAAATGAGCAGTTCTTC.

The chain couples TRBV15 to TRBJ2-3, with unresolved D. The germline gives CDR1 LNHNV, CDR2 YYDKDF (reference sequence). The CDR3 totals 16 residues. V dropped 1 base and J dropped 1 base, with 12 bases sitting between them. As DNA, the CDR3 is TGTGCCACCAGCAGAGGGTGGCGAGGAGGCACAGATACGCAGTATTTT. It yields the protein CATSRGWRGGTDTQYF.

The CDR3, as DNA: TGTGCCAGTAGTCCACCGGCTAATGAAAAACTGTTTTTT. Protein: CASSPPANEKLFF. This sequence joins TRBV19 and TRBJ1-4; D unclear. In germline, CDR1 is LNHDA, CDR2 SQIVND (reference sequence). The V and J ends lost 5 bases and 3 bases respectively, with 7 bases between them. This CDR3 is built from 13 residues.

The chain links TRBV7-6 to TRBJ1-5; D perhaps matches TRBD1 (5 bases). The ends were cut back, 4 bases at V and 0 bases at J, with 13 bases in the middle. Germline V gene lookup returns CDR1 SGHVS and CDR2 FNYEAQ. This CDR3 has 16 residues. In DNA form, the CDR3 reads TGTGCCAGCAGCTCCGGGACGGGATATAGCAATCAGCCCCAGCATTTT. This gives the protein CASSSGTGYSNQPQHF.

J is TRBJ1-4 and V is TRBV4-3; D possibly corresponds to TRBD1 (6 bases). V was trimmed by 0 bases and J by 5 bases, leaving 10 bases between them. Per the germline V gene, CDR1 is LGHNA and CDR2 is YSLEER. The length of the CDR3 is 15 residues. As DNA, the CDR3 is TGCGCCAGCAGCCAAGATTGGCAGGGGAATGAAAAACTGTTTTTT. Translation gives CASSQDWQGNEKLFF.

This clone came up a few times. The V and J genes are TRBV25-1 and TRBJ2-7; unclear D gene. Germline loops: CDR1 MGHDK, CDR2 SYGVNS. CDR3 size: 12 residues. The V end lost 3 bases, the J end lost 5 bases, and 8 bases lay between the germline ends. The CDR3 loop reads CASSENRNEQYF. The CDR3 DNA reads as TGTGCCAGCAGTGAGAACCGAAACGAGCAGTACTTC.

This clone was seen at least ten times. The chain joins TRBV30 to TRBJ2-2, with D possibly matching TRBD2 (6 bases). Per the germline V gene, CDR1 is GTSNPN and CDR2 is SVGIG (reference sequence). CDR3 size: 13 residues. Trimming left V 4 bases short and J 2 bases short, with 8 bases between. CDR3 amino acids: CAWTRGNTGELFF. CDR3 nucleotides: TGTGCCTGGACGCGGGGTAACACCGGGGAGCTGTTTTTT.

This CDR3 reads CASSYGASYEQYV. DNA of the CDR3: TGTGCCAGCAGTTACGGGGCCTCCTACGAGCAGTACGTC. The chain carries TRBV6-5 and TRBJ2-7; possible D gene TRBD1, 5 bases. This CDR3 is built from 13 residues. Looked up from germline, CDR1 is MNHEY and CDR2 is SVGAGI. Trimming stripped 2 bases from V and 0 bases from J, with 5 bases between.

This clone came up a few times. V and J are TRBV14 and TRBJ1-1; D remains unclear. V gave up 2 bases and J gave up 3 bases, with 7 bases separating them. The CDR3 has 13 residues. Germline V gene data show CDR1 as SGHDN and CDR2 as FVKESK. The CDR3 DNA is TGTGCCAGCAGCCAACGGGATCACACTGAAGCTTTCTTT. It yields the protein CASSQRDHTEAFF.

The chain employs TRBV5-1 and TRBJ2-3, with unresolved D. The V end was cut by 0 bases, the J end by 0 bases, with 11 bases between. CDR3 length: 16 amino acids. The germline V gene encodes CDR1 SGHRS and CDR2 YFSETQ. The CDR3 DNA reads TGCGCCAGCAGCTTGGAGTCTACCGATAGCACAGATACGCAGTATTTT. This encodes CASSLESTDSTDTQYF.

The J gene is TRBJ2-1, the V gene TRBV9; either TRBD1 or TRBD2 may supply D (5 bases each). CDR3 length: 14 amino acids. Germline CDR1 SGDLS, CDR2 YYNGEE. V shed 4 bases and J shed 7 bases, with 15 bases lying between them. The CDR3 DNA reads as TGTGCCAGCAGCCCACCAGGGACGGGGAATGAGCAGTTCTTC. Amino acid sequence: CASSPPGTGNEQFF.